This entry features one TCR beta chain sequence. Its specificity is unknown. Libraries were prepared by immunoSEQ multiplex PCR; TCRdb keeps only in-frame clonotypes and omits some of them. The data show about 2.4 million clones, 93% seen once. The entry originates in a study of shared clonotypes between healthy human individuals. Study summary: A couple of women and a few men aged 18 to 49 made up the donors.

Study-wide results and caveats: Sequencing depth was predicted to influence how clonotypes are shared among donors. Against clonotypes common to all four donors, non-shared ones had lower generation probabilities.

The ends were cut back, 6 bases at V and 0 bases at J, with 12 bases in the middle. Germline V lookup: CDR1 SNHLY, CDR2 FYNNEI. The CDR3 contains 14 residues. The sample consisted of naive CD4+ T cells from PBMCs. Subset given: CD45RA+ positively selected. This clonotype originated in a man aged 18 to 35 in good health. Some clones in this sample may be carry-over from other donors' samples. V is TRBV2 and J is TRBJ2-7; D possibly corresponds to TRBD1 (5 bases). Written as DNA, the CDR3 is TGTGCCAGCAGGATGACAGAATTCTCCTACGAGCAGTACTTC. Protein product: CASRMTEFSYEQYF.